This TCR beta chain is from a study of patients and donors after allogeneic stem cell transplantation. This clonotype was seen only a few times. Germline assignment: CDR1 SGHRS and CDR2 YFSETQ. The CDR3 runs to 16 residues. Trimming at V came to 0 bases and at J to 4 bases, leaving 9 bases not matched to a gene. TCRdb passed the RT-PCR reads through MiXCR, listing each CDR3 protein once. This sample has some 160,000 distinct CDR3 sequences, with more than 20% found just once. This sequence joins TRBV5-1 and TRBJ2-7; TRBD2 matches 8 bases. This TCR was recovered from a human donor who was either an allogeneic HSCT recipient or a stem cell or donor lymphocyte infusion donor (not recorded which). It is not recorded whose cells these are; they may come from a transplant donor. The sequencing sample was made of blood, either unsorted or a sorted T cell fraction (not recorded which). DNA of the CDR3: TGCGCCAGCAGCTTGGCCCTTGGGCGGGGGGATTACGAGCAGTACTTC. This codes for CASSLALGRGDYEQYF.